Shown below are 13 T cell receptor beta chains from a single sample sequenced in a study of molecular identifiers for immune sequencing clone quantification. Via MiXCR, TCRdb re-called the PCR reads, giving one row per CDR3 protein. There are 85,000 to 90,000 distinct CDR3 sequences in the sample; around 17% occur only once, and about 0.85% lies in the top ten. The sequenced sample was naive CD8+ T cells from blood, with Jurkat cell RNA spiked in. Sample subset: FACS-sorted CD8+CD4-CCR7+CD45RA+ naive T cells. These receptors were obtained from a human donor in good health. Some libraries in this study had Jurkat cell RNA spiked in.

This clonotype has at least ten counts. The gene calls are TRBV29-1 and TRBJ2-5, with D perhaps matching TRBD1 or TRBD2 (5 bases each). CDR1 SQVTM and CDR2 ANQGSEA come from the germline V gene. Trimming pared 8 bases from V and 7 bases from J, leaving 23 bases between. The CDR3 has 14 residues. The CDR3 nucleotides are TGCAGCCCTTGTCCGAGGGGATGCAATGGGACCCAGTACTTC. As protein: CSPCPRGCNGTQYF.

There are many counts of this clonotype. CDR3: CASSGPPGRSSYNEQFF. Here the CDR3 DNA reads TGTGCCAGCAGCGGGCCGCCGGGACGAAGCTCCTACAATGAGCAGTTCTTC. The chain recombines TRBV9 with TRBJ2-1; D might be TRBD1 or TRBD2, each matching 5 bases. Germline-derived CDR1 and CDR2 are SGDLS and YYNGEE. The V and J ends lost 3 bases and 0 bases respectively, with 16 bases between them. The CDR3 length is 17 residues.

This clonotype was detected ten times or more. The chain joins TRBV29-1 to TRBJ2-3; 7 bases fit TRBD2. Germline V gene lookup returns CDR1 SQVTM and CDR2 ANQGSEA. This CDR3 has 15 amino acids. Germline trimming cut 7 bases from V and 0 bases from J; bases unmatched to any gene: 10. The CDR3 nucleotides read TGCAGCGCTGTACAGCGGGGTGTTAGCACAGATACGCAGTATTTT. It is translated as CSAVQRGVSTDTQYF.

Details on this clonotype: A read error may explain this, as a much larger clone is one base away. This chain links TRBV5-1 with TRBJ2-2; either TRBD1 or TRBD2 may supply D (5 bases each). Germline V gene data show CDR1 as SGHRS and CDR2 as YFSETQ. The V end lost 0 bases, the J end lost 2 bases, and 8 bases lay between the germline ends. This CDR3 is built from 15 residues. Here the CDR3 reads CASSLEGPNTGELFF. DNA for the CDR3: TGCGCCAGCAGCTTGGAGGGACCCAACACCGGGGAGCTGTTTTTT.

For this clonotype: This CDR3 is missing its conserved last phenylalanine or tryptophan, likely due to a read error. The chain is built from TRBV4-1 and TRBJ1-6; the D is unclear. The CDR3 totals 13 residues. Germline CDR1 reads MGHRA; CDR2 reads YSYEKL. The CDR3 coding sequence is TGCGCCAACAGCCAAGAGTGGGGATACCCCCTCCACCTT. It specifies CANSQEWGYPLHL.

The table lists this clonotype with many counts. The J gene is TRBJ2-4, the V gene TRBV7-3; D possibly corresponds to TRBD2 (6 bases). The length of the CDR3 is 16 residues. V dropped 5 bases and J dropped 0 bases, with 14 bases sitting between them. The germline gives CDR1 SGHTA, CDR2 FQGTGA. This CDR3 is CASSGGALLAKNIQYF. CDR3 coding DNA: TGTGCCAGCAGCGGCGGGGCCTTGTTAGCCAAAAACATTCAGTACTTC.

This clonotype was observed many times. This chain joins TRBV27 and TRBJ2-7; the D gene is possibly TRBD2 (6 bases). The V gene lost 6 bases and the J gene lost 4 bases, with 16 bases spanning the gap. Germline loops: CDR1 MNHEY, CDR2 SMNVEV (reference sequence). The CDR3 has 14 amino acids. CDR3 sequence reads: CASSPGLNIYEQYF. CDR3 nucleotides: TGTGCCAGCAGCCCGGGACTCAACATATACGAGCAGTACTTC.

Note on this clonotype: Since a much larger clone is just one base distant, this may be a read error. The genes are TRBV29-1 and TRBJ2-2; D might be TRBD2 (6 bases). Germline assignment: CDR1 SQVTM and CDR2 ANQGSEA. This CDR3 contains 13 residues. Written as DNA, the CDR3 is TGCAGCTTACTGACAGAAAACACCGGGGGGCTGTTTTTT. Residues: CSLLTENTGGLFF.

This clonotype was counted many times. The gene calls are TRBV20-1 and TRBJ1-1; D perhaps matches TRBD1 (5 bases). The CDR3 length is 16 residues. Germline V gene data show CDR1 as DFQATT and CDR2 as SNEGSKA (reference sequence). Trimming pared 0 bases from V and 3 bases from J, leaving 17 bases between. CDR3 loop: CSAREGGWGGDTEAFF. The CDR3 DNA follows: TGCAGTGCTAGAGAGGGGGGATGGGGAGGTGACACTGAAGCTTTCTTT.

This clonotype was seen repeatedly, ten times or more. The CDR3: CASSSRQGDDTEAFF. The CDR3 DNA sequence: TGTGCCAGCAGCTCCCGACAGGGGGATGATACTGAAGCTTTCTTT. The chain employs TRBV7-9 and TRBJ1-1; 9 bases are shared with TRBD1. CDR1 and CDR2 from the germline V gene are SEHNR and FQNEAQ (reference sequence). The V and J ends lost 4 bases and 5 bases, in that order; junction bases with no gene match: 8. This CDR3 is built from 15 residues.

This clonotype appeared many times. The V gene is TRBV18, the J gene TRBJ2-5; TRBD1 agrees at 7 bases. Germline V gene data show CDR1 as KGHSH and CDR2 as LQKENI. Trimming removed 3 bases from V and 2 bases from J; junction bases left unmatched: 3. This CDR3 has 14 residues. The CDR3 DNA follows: TGTGCCAGCTCACCGGGGACAGCGCAAGAGACCCAGTACTTC. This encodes CASSPGTAQETQYF.

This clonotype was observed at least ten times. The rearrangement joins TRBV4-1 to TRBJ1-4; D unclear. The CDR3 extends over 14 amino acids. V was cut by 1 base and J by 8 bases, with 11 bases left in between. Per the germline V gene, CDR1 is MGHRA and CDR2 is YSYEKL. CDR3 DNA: TGCGCCAGCAGCCAAGCGTCAGAGAGGGAAAAACTGTTTTTT. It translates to CASSQASEREKLFF.

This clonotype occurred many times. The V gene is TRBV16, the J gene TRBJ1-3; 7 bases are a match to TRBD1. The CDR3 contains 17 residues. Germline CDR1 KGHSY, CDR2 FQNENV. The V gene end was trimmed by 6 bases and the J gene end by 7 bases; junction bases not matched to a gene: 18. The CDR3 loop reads CASRGGGGGDLRNTIYF. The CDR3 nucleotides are TGTGCCAGCAGAGGGGGAGGGGGCGGCGACCTCCGGAACACCATATATTTT. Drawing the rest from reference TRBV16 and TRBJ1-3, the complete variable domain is GEEVAQTPKHLVRGEGQKAKLYCAPIKGHSYVFWYQQVLKNEFKFLISFQNENVFDETGMPKERFSAKCLPNSPCSLEIQATKLEDSAVYFCASRGGGGGDLRNTIYFGEGSWLTVV.